This TCR beta chain emerged from a study of cytomegalovirus exposure and HLA in healthy donors. General study results and limits: Several top significant clusters appeared, in a later analysis, to be linked to common viral pathogens. Among TCR beta chains, those listed as cytomegalovirus-associated numbered around 160. Some V segments could not be told apart, so they were left out, TRBV6-2 and TRBV6-3 among them.

Germline V gene lookup returns CDR1 MGHRA and CDR2 YSYEKL. The CDR3 covers 13 residues. The ends were cut back, 1 base at V and 2 bases at J, with 6 bases in the middle. Notes on this clone: Its matching antigen is unknown.

PCR used 60 Vbeta primers and 13 Jbeta primers. Original analysis: Later work found tens of millions of unique TCR beta chains, with some 11 million shared. TCRdb's copy holds only in-frame clones and misses some; the assay was immunoSEQ multiplex PCR. The V and J calls and clone size are taken from that table; D and trimming were inferred from the DNA. This table has 120,000 or so clones, roughly 83% appearing once. The receptor comes from a man aged 18 to 35 in good health and CMV-seropositive. This sequence joins TRBV4-1 and TRBJ2-7; D is unresolved. Input material: PBMCs. CDR3 sequence reads: CASSQVQTYEQYF. DNA of the CDR3: TGCGCCAGCAGCCAAGTTCAAACCTACGAGCAGTACTTC.